The rows below give T cell receptor beta chains drawn from one sample of a study of human T cells and chemical hapten exposure. TCRdb re-called the RACE reads through MiXCR, storing one row per CDR3 protein. The sample has under 75,000 distinct CDR3 sequences, around 10% seen once; the top ten hold 1.4%. Sequencing was performed on whole blood, taken in connection with sensitization to the hapten diphenylcyclopropenone (DPC). Every receptor here comes from a woman between 50 and 59 years old with alopecia areata. Some clones in this sample may be carry-over from other donors' samples. CDR3s include the opening cysteine and the closing phenylalanine or tryptophan. The D gene is left open where the match is weak. A clone size is listed for some rows: how often the clone was seen (once, few, many), or a class if it is expanded.

TRBJ2-7 few TRBV7-2 TRBD1 CASSLRDRGFYEQYF TGTGCCAGCAGCTTACGGGACAGGGGGTTCTACGAGCAGTACTTC
TRBJ2-5 few TRBV28 TRBD1 CASSSDRGRETQYF TGTGCCAGCAGTTCGGACAGGGGGCGAGAGACCCAGTACTTC
TRBJ2-7 . TRBV28 . CASRSDIYEQYF TGTGCCAGCAGATCAGACATCTACGAGCAGTACTTC
TRBJ1-4 few TRBV19 . CASHSSGTRTNEKLFF TGTGCCAGTCACTCCTCAGGGACGAGAACTAATGAAAAACTGTTTTTT
TRBJ2-3 once TRBV12-3/TRBV12-4 . CASSPQRTDTQYF TGTGCCAGCAGTCCGCAGAGAACAGATACGCAGTATTTT
TRBJ1-1 many TRBV27 TRBD1 CASRPGQGHTEAFF TGTGCCAGCAGACCGGGACAGGGACACACTGAAGCTTTCTTT
TRBJ2-5 . TRBV11-2 . CASSFGAQETQYF TGTGCCAGCAGCTTTGGGGCGCAAGAGACCCAGTACTTC
TRBJ2-6 many TRBV24-1 . CATSDGQFSGANVLTF TGTGCCACCAGTGATGGACAGTTCTCTGGGGCCAACGTCCTGACTTTC
TRBJ1-1 few TRBV3-1 . CASSQQGRGTEAFF TGTGCCAGCAGCCAACAGGGACGGGGCACTGAAGCTTTCTTT
TRBJ1-1 . TRBV7-2 . CATRRRGSDAEAFF TGTGCCACCCGGAGGAGGGGGTCCGACGCTGAAGCTTTCTTT
TRBJ1-6 . TRBV4-2 TRBD1 CASSQESSPGQGLSPLHF TGTGCCAGCAGCCAAGAGAGCTCTCCGGGACAGGGGCTTTCACCCCTCCACTTT
TRBJ1-6 few TRBV14 . CASSQEGSLRRSPLHF TGTGCCAGCAGCCAAGAGGGGTCCCTAAGGAGGTCACCCCTCCACTTT
TRBJ2-3 many TRBV7-2 TRBD2 CASSLDPAGGWDTQYF TGTGCCAGCAGCTTAGACCCAGCGGGGGGATGGGATACGCAGTATTTT
TRBJ1-2 . TRBV28 TRBD1 CASSFGTGGGGYTF TGTGCCAGCAGTTTCGGGACAGGGGGCGGTGGCTACACCTTC
TRBJ1-1 many TRBV4-2 TRBD1 CASTQGGQGRNTEAFF TGTGCCAGCACCCAAGGGGGACAGGGTAGGAACACTGAAGCTTTCTTT
TRBJ1-5 few TRBV20-1 . CSARGGGRANQPQHF TGCAGTGCTAGAGGGGGGGGCAGGGCCAATCAGCCCCAGCATTTT
TRBJ2-3 many TRBV20-1 . CSARRRGRNGADTQYF TGCAGTGCTAGGCGGAGGGGGCGGAACGGGGCAGATACGCAGTATTTT
TRBJ2-3 many TRBV6-1 TRBD1 CASGGGQGPTDTQYF TGTGCCAGCGGGGGTGGACAGGGACCCACAGATACGCAGTATTTT
TRBJ2-2 few TRBV5-4 . CASSGPPGTGELFF TGTGCCAGCAGCGGGCCCCCCGGCACCGGGGAGCTGTTTTTT
TRBJ2-5 . TRBV5-1 . CASYEAAETQYF TGCGCGAGCTACGAGGCAGCAGAGACCCAGTACTTC
TRBJ2-1 . TRBV5-1 . CASSLAGQSDYDEQFF TGCGCCAGCAGCTTGGCCGGACAGTCGGACTACGATGAGCAGTTCTTC
TRBJ2-3 many TRBV18 TRBD2 CASSPGAGADTQYF TGTGCCAGCTCACCCGGCGCGGGAGCAGATACGCAGTATTTT
TRBJ2-3 many TRBV12-3/TRBV12-4 . CASSPPKATSTDTQYF TGTGCCAGCAGTCCCCCAAAAGCGACGAGTACAGATACGCAGTATTTT
TRBJ1-2 many TRBV11-2 . CASSSTVTFVYGYTF TGTGCCAGCAGCTCGACGGTCACCTTCGTCTATGGCTACACCTTC
TRBJ1-1 few TRBV4-1 TRBD1 CASRGVLRNTEAFF TGCGCGAGCAGGGGGGTCCTTAGAAACACTGAAGCTTTCTTT
TRBJ2-1 few TRBV12-3/TRBV12-4 TRBD2 CASSKTGGVNEQFF TGTGCCAGCAGTAAGACCGGGGGGGTAAATGAGCAGTTCTTC
TRBJ1-2 many TRBV6-2/TRBV6-3 . CASSSPGGSGYTF TGTGCCAGCAGTTCCCCAGGAGGCAGTGGCTACACCTTC
TRBJ2-7 . TRBV4-3 . CASSLDRIYEQYF TGCGCCAGCAGCCTCGACAGGATCTACGAGCAGTACTTC
TRBJ1-2 many TRBV5-1 . CASSLAPGASYGYTF TGCGCCAGCAGCTTGGCCCCAGGGGCCAGCTATGGCTACACCTTC
TRBJ1-2 many TRBV3-1 . CASSQDYRDPDYGYTF TGTGCCAGCAGCCAAGATTATAGGGACCCCGACTATGGCTACACCTTC
TRBJ2-5 many TRBV27 TRBD2 CASSLSLAGGQETQYF TGTGCCAGCAGTTTATCTCTAGCGGGGGGCCAAGAGACCCAGTACTTC
TRBJ2-7 few TRBV20-1 . CSARDFPYYEQYF TGCAGTGCTAGAGACTTCCCTTACTACGAGCAGTACTTC
TRBJ2-7 . TRBV2 . CASRNDRYEQYF TGTGCCAGCAGAAACGACAGATACGAGCAGTACTTC
TRBJ1-1 . TRBV12-3/TRBV12-4 . CASSPWGNTEAFF TGTGCCAGCAGCCCCTGGGGGAACACTGAAGCTTTCTTT
TRBJ2-3 . TRBV18 TRBD2 CASSPTSGISDTQYF TGTGCCAGCTCTCCGACTAGCGGGATCTCAGATACGCAGTATTTT
TRBJ2-5 few TRBV5-8 . CASSGQGGYETQYF TGTGCCAGCAGCGGCCAAGGGGGATACGAGACCCAGTACTTC
TRBJ2-3 many TRBV7-7 . CASSLTAVSTDTQYF TGTGCCAGCAGCTTGACGGCAGTTAGCACAGATACGCAGTATTTT
TRBJ2-3 many TRBV28 TRBD2 CASTPPAGGLFTDTQYF TGTGCCAGCACCCCTCCAGCGGGGGGCTTGTTCACAGATACGCAGTATTTT
TRBJ2-3 . TRBV2 TRBD2 CASSGLAGATDTQYF TGTGCCAGCAGCGGACTAGCGGGGGCCACAGATACGCAGTATTTT
TRBJ1-5 . TRBV20-1 TRBD1 CSARDRVQPQHF TGCAGTGCACGGGACAGGGTTCAGCCCCAGCATTTT
TRBJ2-7 many TRBV7-2 TRBD2 CASSLGGTSPYEQYF TGTGCCAGCAGCTTAGGAGGGACTAGTCCCTACGAGCAGTACTTC
TRBJ1-5 . TRBV7-2 . CASSFPGRNQPQHF TGTGCCAGCAGCTTCCCGGGACGGAATCAGCCCCAGCATTTT
TRBJ1-6 many TRBV3-1 . CASSPQAPNSPLHF TGTGCCAGCAGCCCGCAGGCACCTAATTCACCCCTCCACTTT
TRBJ1-5 many TRBV2 TRBD1 CASSEDRQGNQPQHF TGTGCCAGCAGTGAAGATAGACAGGGGAATCAGCCCCAGCATTTT
TRBJ1-5 many TRBV6-2/TRBV6-3 . CASSPGNSNQPQHF TGTGCCAGCAGTCCCGGTAATAGCAATCAGCCCCAGCATTTT